These 20 T cell receptor beta chains originate from one sample sequenced in a study of T cell repertoires in cytomegalovirus infection. Each CDR3 protein gets one entry after TCRdb re-called the reads with MiXCR. This sample has approximately 730,000 distinct CDR3 sequences, with about 28% found just once. Their target antigens are unknown. The sample was cultured CD8+ T cells from PBMCs, taken from culture after CMV antigen stimulation. All receptors come from a human donor in good health (CMV status not recorded). Some clones in this sample may be carry-over from other donors' samples.

This clonotype was observed a few times. This sequence joins TRBV29-1 and TRBJ1-2; D call uncertain. The CDR3 totals 12 residues. Germline V gene sequence: CDR1 SQVTM, CDR2 ANQGSEA. The V end lost 3 bases, the J end lost 7 bases, and 12 bases lay between the germline ends. CDR3 region: CSVEARSGGYTF. The DNA for the CDR3 is TGCAGCGTTGAGGCCAGGTCTGGTGGCTACACCTTC.

This chain uses TRBV29-1 with TRBJ1-1, with a possible D match to TRBD1 (5 bases). The ends were cut back, 4 bases at V and 0 bases at J, with 12 bases in the middle. There are 14 residues in the CDR3. The germline gives CDR1 SQVTM, CDR2 ANQGSEA. CDR3 DNA: TGCAGCGTTGGTGGGGGTACCATGAACACTGAAGCTTTCTTT. It yields the protein CSVGGGTMNTEAFF.

This clonotype showed up just a few times. The genes are TRBV15 and TRBJ1-5; D may be TRBD1 (6 bases). In germline, CDR1 is LNHNV, CDR2 YYDKDF (reference sequence). Deletions cut 6 bases from V and 4 bases from J, with 13 bases between. The CDR3 has 14 amino acids. The CDR3 nucleotides are TGTGCCACCAGGTACGGGGGCATGAATCAGCCCCAGCATTTT. The encoded protein is CATRYGGMNQPQHF.

The chain has TRBV7-4 and TRBJ2-5; D remains unclear. CDR1 is SGHVT, CDR2 SQSDAQ, per germline. Trimming cost V 5 bases and J 5 bases, with 12 bases left between them. This CDR3 has 13 residues. The CDR3 DNA reads as TGTGCCAGCAGCCCCAAGACCGCGGAGACCCAGTACTTC. Translating it yields CASSPKTAETQYF.

This clonotype came up a few times. The V call is TRBV24-1, the J call TRBJ2-3; 9 nucleotides align to TRBD2. This CDR3 is built from 17 residues. In germline, CDR1 is KGHDR, CDR2 SFDVKD. V shed 2 bases, J shed 2 bases, and the junction held 7 bases outside the gene matches. The CDR3 region has the DNA TGTGCCACCAGTGATTGGGAGACTAGCGGCTACACAGATACGCAGTATTTT. It is translated as CATSDWETSGYTDTQYF.

This clonotype was observed a handful of times. This chain links TRBV19 with TRBJ1-1; no firm D call. The CDR3 extends over 11 amino acids. The germline V gene encodes CDR1 LNHDA and CDR2 SQIVND (reference sequence). Deletions cut 6 bases from V and 7 bases from J, with 9 bases between. The CDR3 nucleotides are TGTGCCAGTAGAAAGACACTTGAAGCTTTCTTT. This codes for CASRKTLEAFF.

The J gene is TRBJ2-1, the V gene TRBV6-5, with 13 bases that match TRBD2. The junction had 6 bases not matched to a gene; V was cut back by 5 bases and J by 8 bases. This CDR3 spans 15 amino acids. Germline V gene lookup returns CDR1 MNHEY and CDR2 SVGAGI. The CDR3 bases are TGTGCCAGCAGTAAAACTAGCGGGGGGGCCGATGAGCAGTTCTTC. This sequence encodes CASSKTSGGADEQFF.

The chain recombines TRBV18 with TRBJ2-1; 7 nucleotides align to TRBD1. Trimming cost V 3 bases and J 5 bases; bases outside gene matches: 10. The V gene's germline CDR1 is KGHSH and CDR2 LQKENI. The CDR3 loop spans 16 amino acids. The CDR3 region is CASSPGTGQRHNEQFF. The CDR3 nucleotides are TGTGCCAGCTCACCTGGGACGGGACAGAGACACAATGAGCAGTTCTTC.

This clonotype was counted ten times or more. The gene calls are TRBV7-8 and TRBJ1-5; 8 bases align to TRBD1. The CDR3 length is 15 residues. Germline CDR1 and CDR2: SGHVS and FQNEAQ. The V and J ends lost 5 bases and 4 bases, in that order; junction bases with no gene match: 7. CDR3 sequence reads: CASSASGGENQPQHF. For the CDR3, the DNA is TGTGCCAGCAGCGCCTCAGGGGGCGAGAATCAGCCCCAGCATTTT. The whole variable domain, filled in from reference TRBV7-8 and TRBJ1-5, reads GAGVSQSPRYKVAKRGQDVALRCDPISGHVSLFWYQQALGQGPEFLTYFQNEAQLDKSGLPSDRFFAERPEGSVSTLKIQRTQQEDSAVYLCASSASGGENQPQHFGDGTRLSIL.

This clonotype was seen many times. The V gene is TRBV3-1, the J gene TRBJ1-2, with D unresolved. CDR1 LGHDT and CDR2 YNNKEL come from the germline V gene (reference sequence). Trimming took 0 bases from V and 8 from J, leaving 7 bases between them. CDR3 length equals 12 residues. The CDR3 sequence is CASSQDRRGYTF. The CDR3 coding sequence is TGTGCCAGCAGCCAAGACCGGAGGGGCTACACCTTC. The complete variable domain, with remaining parts taken from reference TRBV3-1 and TRBJ1-2, reads DTAVSQTPKYLVTQMGNDKSIKCEQNLGHDTMYWYKQDSKKFLKIMFSYNNKELIINETVPNRFSPKSPDKAHLNLHINSLELGDSAVYFCASSQDRRGYTFGSGTRLTVV.

Ten or more counts support this clonotype. The J gene is TRBJ1-1, the V gene TRBV11-2; D gene ambiguous. Germline V CDR1 and CDR2: SGHAT, FQNNGV. V lost 2 bases to trimming and J lost 4 bases, with 5 bases between them. The CDR3 contains 12 residues. CDR3 in amino acids: CASSLRATEAFF. DNA for the CDR3: TGTGCCAGCAGCTTAAGGGCCACTGAAGCTTTCTTT.

The chain combines TRBV7-9 with TRBJ2-5; 8 bases align to TRBD1. Looked up from germline, CDR1 is SEHNR and CDR2 is FQNEAQ (reference sequence). The V and J ends lost 4 bases and 0 bases, in that order; junction bases with no gene match: 4. The CDR3 covers 15 residues. CDR3 in amino acids: CASSSGQVHQETQYF. DNA of the CDR3: TGTGCCAGCAGCTCGGGACAGGTACACCAAGAGACCCAGTACTTC.

This clonotype has a handful of counts. The chain carries TRBV28 and TRBJ2-1, with TRBD1 matching 8 bases. The CDR3 is 16 amino acids. After removal of 4 bases from V and 6 bases from J, the junction contained 11 bases not matched to a gene. Germline V gene lookup returns CDR1 MDHEN and CDR2 SYDVKM. CDR3 sequence reads: CASSSRQGQPPNEQFF. In DNA, the CDR3 is TGTGCCAGCAGTTCCCGACAGGGGCAACCCCCCAATGAGCAGTTCTTC.

Here the CDR3 reads CASNRDGSYEQYF. CDR3 sequence (DNA): TGTGCCAGCAACCGGGACGGATCCTACGAGCAGTACTTC. This sequence joins TRBV27 and TRBJ2-7; perhaps D is TRBD1 or TRBD2 (5 bases each). Germline loops: CDR1 MNHEY, CDR2 SMNVEV (reference sequence). V lost 7 bases and J 1 base, leaving 11 bases between the germline ends. The CDR3 is made up of 13 amino acids.

This clonotype was counted only a few times. The V and J genes are TRBV7-6 and TRBJ2-7, with D tentatively TRBD1 or TRBD2 (7 bases each). Trimming stripped 5 bases from V and 5 bases from J, with 16 bases between. Germline V lookup: CDR1 SGHVS, CDR2 FNYEAQ. This CDR3 comprises 14 residues. Written as DNA, the CDR3 is TGTGCCAGCAGCCCAAGCGGGACAGAGGACGAGCAGTACTTC. As protein: CASSPSGTEDEQYF.

The rearrangement joins TRBV11-3 to TRBJ2-7; TRBD1 is a possible D gene (5 bases). V was cut by 10 bases and J by 2 bases, with 12 bases left in between. The CDR3 covers 12 residues. Per the germline V gene, CDR1 is SGHNT and CDR2 is YENEEA. The CDR3: CATHQGPYEQYV. CDR3 in DNA: TGTGCCACACACCAGGGCCCCTACGAGCAGTACGTC.

CDR3 loop: CASSEMVRGTNYGYTF. For the CDR3, the DNA is TGTGCCAGCAGTGAAATGGTGAGGGGAACTAACTATGGCTACACCTTC. V and J are TRBV6-1 and TRBJ1-2, with a possible D match to TRBD1 (5 bases). In germline, CDR1 is MNHNS, CDR2 SASEGT. The V end lost 2 bases, the J end lost 0 bases, and 13 bases lay between the germline ends. CDR3 length equals 16 residues.

This clonotype was observed a few times. CDR3: CASSITGALYEQYF. The CDR3 bases are TGTGCCAGCAGCATTACAGGGGCACTTTACGAGCAGTACTTC. The chain uses TRBV7-9 and TRBJ2-7; 7 nucleotides agree with TRBD1. V was clipped by 5 bases and J by 4 bases; unmatched bases: 8. In germline, CDR1 is SEHNR, CDR2 FQNEAQ (reference sequence). This CDR3 region has 14 residues.

This clonotype was seen a handful of times. This sequence joins TRBV25-1 and TRBJ2-5; tentative D call: TRBD2 (6 bases). The germline gives CDR1 MGHDK, CDR2 SYGVNS. V lost 2 bases, J lost 5 bases, and 21 bases lay in between. This CDR3 spans 17 amino acids. The CDR3, as DNA: TGTGCCAGCAGTGAAGATAGGAAGGGACTCTCCCAGGAGACCCAGTACTTC. Protein product: CASSEDRKGLSQETQYF.

Here the CDR3 DNA reads TGTGCCAGCACCTCCCCCCGAGGGAAAGAGACCCAGTACTTC. Protein sequence: CASTSPRGKETQYF. The chain employs TRBV7-9 and TRBJ2-5; D is possibly TRBD2 (5 bases). This CDR3 has 14 residues. The germline V gene encodes CDR1 SEHNR and CDR2 FQNEAQ (reference sequence). Trimming stripped 7 bases from V and 3 bases from J, with 15 bases between.